This T cell receptor (beta chain) was identified in a study of blood T cell repertoires in COVID-19. Participant age was roughly 18 to 90 years, and participants resided in around 24 US areas. Cohort assignment relied on participant-reported clinical history. Germline V gene lookup returns CDR1 MDHEN and CDR2 SYDVKM. Trimming removed 7 bases at V and 5 bases at J, with 20 bases between. The CDR3 runs to 15 residues. Authors' data handling: Estimation of nucleated cell counts relied on the amplification of reference gene primers. The table came from immunoSEQ multiplex PCR; TCRdb's copy has only in-frame clones and leaves some out. V, J and clone size reflect that table, while D and trimming were determined from the DNA. This sample has some 360,000 clones, with about 88% found just once.

This receptor was identified in a woman in her thirties who had been exposed to COVID-19. The chain combines TRBV28 with TRBJ1-1; no definite D call. The sample comprised PBMCs or T cells enriched from blood (not recorded which). The CDR3 DNA sequence: TGTGCCAGCACCCCCCCGTCGGGCGGGGAAACTGAAGCTTTCTTT. Protein: CASTPPSGGETEAFF.